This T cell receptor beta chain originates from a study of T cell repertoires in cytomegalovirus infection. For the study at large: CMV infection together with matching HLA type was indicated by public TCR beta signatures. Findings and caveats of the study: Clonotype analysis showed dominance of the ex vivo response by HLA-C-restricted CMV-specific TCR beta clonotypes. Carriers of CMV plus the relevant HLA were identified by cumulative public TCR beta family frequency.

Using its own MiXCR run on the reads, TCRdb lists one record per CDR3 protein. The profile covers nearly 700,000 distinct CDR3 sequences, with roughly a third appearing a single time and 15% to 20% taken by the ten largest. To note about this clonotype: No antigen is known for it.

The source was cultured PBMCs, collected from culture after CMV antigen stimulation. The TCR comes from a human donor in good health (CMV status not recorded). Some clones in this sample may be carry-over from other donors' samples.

CDR3 residues: CASRDTGGGPPQHF. Written as DNA, the CDR3 is TGTGCCAGCAGAGATACAGGGGGAGGGCCGCCCCAGCATTTT. This rearrangement joins TRBV2 to TRBJ1-5; 8 bases are a match to TRBD1. The CDR3 runs 14 residues. CDR1 SNHLY and CDR2 FYNNEI come from the germline V gene. V trimming: 6 bases; J trimming: 9 bases; junction bases outside the gene matches: 10.